This TCR beta chain was documented in a study of vaccination and CD4 T cells after COVID-19. Notes on the study in general: 304 of 307 vaccine-specific clones from convalescent patients were spike mono-reactive.

At the Johns Hopkins FTIC core, DNA taken from cultured CD4+ T cells was sequenced by way of the Oncomine TCR Beta short-read assay. Genomic DNA was drawn out of CD4+ T cells grown in culture. TCRdb processed the PCR reads anew with MiXCR; each CDR3 protein has one entry. The table has 5,500 to 7,500 distinct CDR3 sequences, around 48% seen once. Treatment here: approximately 10-day PBMC culture with coronavirus spike peptide pools or control peptides (ViraFEST assay). Gathering of the CD4+ T cells, from the unexposed donor, took place before the COVID-19 pandemic (2011-2018). Whenever cell numbers allowed, CD4+ T cells from unexposed donors were probed with SARS-CoV-2 S/N and four cold-coronavirus spikes. In the case of this clonotype: The target antigen is unknown.

The V end was cut by 6 bases, the J end by 4 bases, with 7 bases between. In germline, CDR1 is SNHLY, CDR2 FYNNEI. The CDR3 contains 12 residues. The sequence came from a human donor in good health. The chain joins TRBV2 to TRBJ2-1; D gene ambiguous. The sequenced material came from CD4+ T cells from blood, cultured in vitro. The CDR3 region has the DNA TGTGCCAGCAGCCGGAGTTACAATGAGCAGTTCTTC. Encoded protein: CASSRSYNEQFF.